This T cell receptor beta chain was sequenced for a study of T cell changes during pregnancy in multiple sclerosis. Trimming cost V 4 bases and J 4 bases; bases outside gene matches: 6. Germline CDR1 LGHNA, CDR2 YSLEER. The CDR3 has 15 amino acids. The table came from immunoSEQ multiplex PCR; TCRdb's copy has only in-frame clones and leaves some out. The repertoire holds tens of thousands of clones, with over 80% as singletons. V usage is TRBV4-3 and J usage is TRBJ2-7; the match to TRBD1 covers 11 bases. This TCR was sampled from a female donor with multiple sclerosis, enrolled in a pregnancy study. The starting material was CD8+ T cells from peripheral blood mononuclear cells, obtained before pregnancy. The CDR3 reads CASSRGTGGGYEQYF. In DNA form, the CDR3 reads TGCGCCAGCAGCCGAGGGACAGGGGGAGGGTACGAGCAGTACTTC.